Given below is one TCR beta chain in context. Antigen: not known. The sample belongs to a study of response to subunit inactivated influenza vaccine. TCRdb re-called the RT-PCR reads with MiXCR, one entry per CDR3 protein. The repertoire consists of some 500,000 distinct CDR3 sequences, with about 25% occurring once and the leading ten covering 1.9%. The CDR3 runs 14 residues. Trimming shortened V by 5 bases and J by 9 bases, and 17 bases separated the two germline ends. Germline CDR1 reads PRHDT; CDR2 reads FYEKMQ (reference sequence). Study findings and constraints: Authors suggested seasonal influenza vaccinations each recruit few new T cells.

The TCR comes from a man in his forties or fifties who received an inactivated influenza vaccine. The sample consisted of CD4+ T cells sorted from PBMCs, taken 5 days after vaccination. This rearrangement joins TRBV13 to TRBJ2-1; tentatively, D is TRBD1 (5 bases). CDR3 nucleotides: TGTGCCAGCAGCCACCGACGGACAAGGCTTGAGCAGTTCTTC. Protein: CASSHRRTRLEQFF.